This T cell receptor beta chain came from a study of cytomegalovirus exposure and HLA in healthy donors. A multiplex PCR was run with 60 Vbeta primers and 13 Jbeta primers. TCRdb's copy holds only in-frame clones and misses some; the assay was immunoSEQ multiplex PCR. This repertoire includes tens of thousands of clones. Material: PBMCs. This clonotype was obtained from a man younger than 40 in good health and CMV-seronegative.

As DNA, the CDR3 is TGTGCCATCAAGGCTAGCGGGGGGGACAATGAGCAGTTCTTC. Translated, it gives CAIKASGGDNEQFF. The chain joins TRBV10-3 to TRBJ2-1; 12 bases fit TRBD2. The length of the CDR3 is 14 residues. Germline values: CDR1 ENHRY, CDR2 SYGVKD. V was pared by 7 bases and J by 5 bases, with 3 bases of the junction left unmatched.